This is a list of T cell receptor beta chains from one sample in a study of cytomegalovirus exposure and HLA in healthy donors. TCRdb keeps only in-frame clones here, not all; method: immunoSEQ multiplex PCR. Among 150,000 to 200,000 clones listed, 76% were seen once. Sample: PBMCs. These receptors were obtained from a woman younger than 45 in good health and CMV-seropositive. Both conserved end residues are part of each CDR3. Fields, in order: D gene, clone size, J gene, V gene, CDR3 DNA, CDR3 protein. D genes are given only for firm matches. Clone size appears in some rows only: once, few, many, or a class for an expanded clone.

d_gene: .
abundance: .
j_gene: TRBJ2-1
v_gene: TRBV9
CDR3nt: TGTGCCAGCAGCGTAGTGGAGAGGAGCGGGTCCTACAATGAGCAGTTCTTC
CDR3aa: CASSVVERSGSYNEQFF

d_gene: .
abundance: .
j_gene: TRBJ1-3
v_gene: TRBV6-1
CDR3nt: TGTGCCAGCAGTGACTTCTACACCATATATTTT
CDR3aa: CASSDFYTIYF

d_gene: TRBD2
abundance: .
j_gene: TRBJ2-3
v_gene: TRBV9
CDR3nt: TGTGCCAGCGGGGGGGGCACAGATACGCAGTATTTT
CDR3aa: CASGGGTDTQYF

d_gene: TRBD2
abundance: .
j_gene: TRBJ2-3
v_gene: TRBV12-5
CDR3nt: TGTGCTAGTGGAACGGGGGGGCTAGGCACAGATACGCAGTATTTT
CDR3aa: CASGTGGLGTDTQYF

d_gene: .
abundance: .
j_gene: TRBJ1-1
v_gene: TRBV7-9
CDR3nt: TGTGCCAGCAGCCGAGAAGGCGGCACTGAAGCTTTCTTT
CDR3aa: CASSREGGTEAFF

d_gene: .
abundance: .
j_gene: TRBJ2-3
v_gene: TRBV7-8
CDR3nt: TGTGCCAGCAGCTTACAGGGGATGAAAGATACGCAGTATTTT
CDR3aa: CASSLQGMKDTQYF

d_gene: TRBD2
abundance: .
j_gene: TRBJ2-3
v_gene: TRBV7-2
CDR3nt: TGTGCCAGCAGCCCCGGGATAGCGGGGGCCACGGGGGATACGCAGTATTTT
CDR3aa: CASSPGIAGATGDTQYF

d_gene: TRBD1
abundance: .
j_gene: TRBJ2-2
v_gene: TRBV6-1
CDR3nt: TGTGCCAGCAGATCCGACAGGGGGCACGGGGAGCTGTTTTTT
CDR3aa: CASRSDRGHGELFF

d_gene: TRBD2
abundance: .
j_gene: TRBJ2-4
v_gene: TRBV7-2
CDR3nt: TGTGCCAGCAGCTTAAGTTCTCGGGGGGGCCCAGCCATTCAGTACTTC
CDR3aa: CASSLSSRGGPAIQYF

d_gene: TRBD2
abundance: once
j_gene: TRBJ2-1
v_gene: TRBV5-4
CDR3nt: TGTGCCAGCAGCTTGCGGCGGGGGGACTACAATGAGCAGTTCTTC
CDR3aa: CASSLRRGDYNEQFF

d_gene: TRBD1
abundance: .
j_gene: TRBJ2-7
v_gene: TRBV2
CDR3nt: TGTGCCAGCAGTGAAGGGACAGGGGTGTACTTC
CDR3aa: CASSEGTGVYF

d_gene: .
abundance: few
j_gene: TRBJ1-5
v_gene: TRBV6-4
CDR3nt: TGTGCCAGCAGCCCCGAACTAACACCCGGACAGCCCCAGCATTTT
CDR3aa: CASSPELTPGQPQHF

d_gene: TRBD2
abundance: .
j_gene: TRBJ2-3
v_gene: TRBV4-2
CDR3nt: TGTGCCAGCAGCCGGACTAGGGACACAGATACGCAGTATTTT
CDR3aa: CASSRTRDTDTQYF

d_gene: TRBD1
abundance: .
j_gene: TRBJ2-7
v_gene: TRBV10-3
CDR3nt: TGTGCCATCAGTCCGGGACAGGGGAGGGTGGCGAGCTCCTACGAGCAGTACTTC
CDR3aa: CAISPGQGRVASSYEQYF

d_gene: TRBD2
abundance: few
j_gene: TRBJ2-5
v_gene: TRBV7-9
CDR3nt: TGTGCCAGCAGCTCTGGACTAGCGGGGGGCCAAGAGACCCAGTACTTC
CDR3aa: CASSSGLAGGQETQYF

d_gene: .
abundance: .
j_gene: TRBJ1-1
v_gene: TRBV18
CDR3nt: TGTGCCAGCTCCCGGGGACAGAACACTGAAGCTTTCTTT
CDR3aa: CASSRGQNTEAFF

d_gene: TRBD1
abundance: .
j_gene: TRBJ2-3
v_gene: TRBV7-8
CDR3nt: TGTGCCAGCAGCTTAGAAGACAGGGGCGCAGATACGCAGTATTTT
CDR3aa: CASSLEDRGADTQYF

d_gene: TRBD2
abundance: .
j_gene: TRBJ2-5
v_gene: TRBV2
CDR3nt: TGTGCCAGCAACGGACTAGCGGGGGGGCGAGAGACCCAGTACTTC
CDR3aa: CASNGLAGGRETQYF

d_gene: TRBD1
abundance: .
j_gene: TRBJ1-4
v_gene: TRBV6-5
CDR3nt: TGTGCCAGCAGCTATGACAGGGGAGGGGGGGAAAAACTGTTTTTT
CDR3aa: CASSYDRGGGEKLFF

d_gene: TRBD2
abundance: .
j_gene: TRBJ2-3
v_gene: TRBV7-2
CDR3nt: TGTGCCAGCAGCCCCGGACTAGCCCCCACAGATACGCAGTATTTT
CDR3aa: CASSPGLAPTDTQYF

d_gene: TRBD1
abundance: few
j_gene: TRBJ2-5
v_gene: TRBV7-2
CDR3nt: TGTGCCAGCAGCTTAACCGCCGGGACAGGGGGCGCGAAGACCCAGTACTTC
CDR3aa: CASSLTAGTGGAKTQYF

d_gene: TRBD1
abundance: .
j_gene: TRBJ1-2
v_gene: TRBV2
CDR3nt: TGTGCCAGCAGGGCCAGGTCAGGGGGTAACTATGGCTACACCTTC
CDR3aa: CASRARSGGNYGYTF

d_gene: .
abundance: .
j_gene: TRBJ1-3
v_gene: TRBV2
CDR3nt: TGTGCCAGCAGTGGGAGGGTCTCTGGAAACACCATATATTTT
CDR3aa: CASSGRVSGNTIYF

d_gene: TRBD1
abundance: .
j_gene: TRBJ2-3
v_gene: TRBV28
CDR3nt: TGTGCCAGCAGGCCTAGACAGGGGGCAGATACGCAGTATTTT
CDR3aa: CASRPRQGADTQYF

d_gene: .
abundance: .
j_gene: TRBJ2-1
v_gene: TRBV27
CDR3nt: TGTGCCAGCGGTGTCGGGATTCCCAATGAGCAGTTCTTC
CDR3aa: CASGVGIPNEQFF

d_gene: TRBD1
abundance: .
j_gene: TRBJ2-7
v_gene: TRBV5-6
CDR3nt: TGTGCCAGCAGCAAGCCGGGACAGGAGACCCACGAGCAGTACTTC
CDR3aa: CASSKPGQETHEQYF

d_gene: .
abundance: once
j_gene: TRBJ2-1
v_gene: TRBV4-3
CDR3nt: TGCGCCAGCAGCCAACGGGCAGGGAATCGGGATGAGCAGTTCTTC
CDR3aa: CASSQRAGNRDEQFF

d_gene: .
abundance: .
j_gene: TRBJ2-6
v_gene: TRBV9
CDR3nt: TGTGCCAGCAGCGGAGGGGGACGGCCCTCTGGGGCCAACGTCCTGACTTTC
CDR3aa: CASSGGGRPSGANVLTF

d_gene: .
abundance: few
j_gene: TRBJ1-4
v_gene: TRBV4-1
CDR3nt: TGCGCCAGCAGCCAACCCCTTGAAAAACTGTTTTTT
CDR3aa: CASSQPLEKLFF

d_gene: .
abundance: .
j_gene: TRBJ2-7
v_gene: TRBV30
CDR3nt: TGTGCCTGGAGTGTACTATTTGTGTTGACCTACGAGCAGTACTTC
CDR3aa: CAWSVLFVLTYEQYF

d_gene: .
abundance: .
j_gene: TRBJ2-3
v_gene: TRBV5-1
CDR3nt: TGCGCCAGCAGCTTGGTTCTTGTAAGCACAGATACGCAGTATTTT
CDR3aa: CASSLVLVSTDTQYF

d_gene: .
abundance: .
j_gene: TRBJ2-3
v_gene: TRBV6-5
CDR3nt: TGTGCCAGCAGCACTCGGGATGTGCAGTATTTT
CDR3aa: CASSTRDVQYF

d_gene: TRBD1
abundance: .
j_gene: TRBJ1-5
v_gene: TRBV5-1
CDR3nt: TGCGCCAGCAGCTTGGTGGCAGGGGGCTTTCAGCCCCAGCATTTT
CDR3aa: CASSLVAGGFQPQHF

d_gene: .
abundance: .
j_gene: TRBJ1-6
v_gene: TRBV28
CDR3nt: TGTGCCAGCAGCCCTACGGGTGACCATATCCCCCTCCACTTT
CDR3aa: CASSPTGDHIPLHF

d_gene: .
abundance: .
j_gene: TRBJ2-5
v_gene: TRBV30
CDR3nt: TGTGCCTGGGGGAGTACTAGATTGGAGACCCAGTACTTC
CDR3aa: CAWGSTRLETQYF

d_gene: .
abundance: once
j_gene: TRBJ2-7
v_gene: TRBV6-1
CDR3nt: TGTGCCAGCGCGGGGTGGGACAGCAACGAGCAGTACTTC
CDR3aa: CASAGWDSNEQYF

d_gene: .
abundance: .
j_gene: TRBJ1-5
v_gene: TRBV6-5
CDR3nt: TGTGCCAGCAGTTTTGCAACGGTTTATAGCAATCAGCCCCAGCATTTT
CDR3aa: CASSFATVYSNQPQHF

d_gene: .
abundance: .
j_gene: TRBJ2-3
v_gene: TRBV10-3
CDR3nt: TGTGCCATCAGTGGTAGGGCTAGCAGTACAGATACGCAGTATTTT
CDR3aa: CAISGRASSTDTQYF